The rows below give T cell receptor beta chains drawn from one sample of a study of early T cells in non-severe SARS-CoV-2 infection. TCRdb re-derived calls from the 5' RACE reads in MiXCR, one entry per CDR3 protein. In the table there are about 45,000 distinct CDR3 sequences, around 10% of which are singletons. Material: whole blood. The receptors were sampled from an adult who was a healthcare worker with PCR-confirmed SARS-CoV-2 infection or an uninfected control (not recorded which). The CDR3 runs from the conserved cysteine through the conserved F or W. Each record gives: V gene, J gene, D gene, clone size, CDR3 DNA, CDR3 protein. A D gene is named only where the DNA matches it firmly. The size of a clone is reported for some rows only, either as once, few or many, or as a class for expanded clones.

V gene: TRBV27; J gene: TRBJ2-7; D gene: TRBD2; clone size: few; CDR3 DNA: TGTGCCAGCAGTTCGGGAGGGGGATCCTACGAGCAGTACTTC; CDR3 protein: CASSSGGGSYEQYF
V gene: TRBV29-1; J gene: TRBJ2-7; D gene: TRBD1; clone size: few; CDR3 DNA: TGCAGCGTCTCTAGGGACAGGGGCTACGAGCAGTACTTC; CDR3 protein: CSVSRDRGYEQYF
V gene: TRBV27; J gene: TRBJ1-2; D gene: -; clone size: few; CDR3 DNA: TGTGCCAGCTCTAGGACCCTGGGAGGTGGCTACACCTTC; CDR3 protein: CASSRTLGGGYTF
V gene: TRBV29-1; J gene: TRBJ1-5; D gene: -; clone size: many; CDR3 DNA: TGCAGCGCAACGACAGGAGGGAATCAGCCCCAGCATTTT; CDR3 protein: CSATTGGNQPQHF
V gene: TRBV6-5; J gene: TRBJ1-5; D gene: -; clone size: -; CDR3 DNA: TGTGCCAGCAGTAACCGCCTGGAGAATCAGCCCCAGCATTTT; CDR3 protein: CASSNRLENQPQHF
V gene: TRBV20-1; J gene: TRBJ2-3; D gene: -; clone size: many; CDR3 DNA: TGCAGTGCTAGCGGAGACCTTACGCAGTATTTT; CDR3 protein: CSASGDLTQYF
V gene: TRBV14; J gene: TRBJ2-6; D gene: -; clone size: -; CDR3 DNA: TGTGCCAGCAGCCAATTGTCTGGGGCCAACGTCCTGACTTTC; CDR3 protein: CASSQLSGANVLTF
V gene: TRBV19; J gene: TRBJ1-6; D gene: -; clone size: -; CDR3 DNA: TGTGCCAGTAGTATACCAGACAGGATATCACCCCTCCACTTT; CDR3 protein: CASSIPDRISPLHF
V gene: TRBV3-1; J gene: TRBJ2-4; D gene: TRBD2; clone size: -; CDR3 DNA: TGTGCCAGCAGCCAAGGGACTAGCGGGCTTCAGTACTTC; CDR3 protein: CASSQGTSGLQYF
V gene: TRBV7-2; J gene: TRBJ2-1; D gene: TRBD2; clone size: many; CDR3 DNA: TGTGCCAGCAGCCGACTAGCGGGAAAAGGCTTTGAGCAGTTCTTC; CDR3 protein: CASSRLAGKGFEQFF
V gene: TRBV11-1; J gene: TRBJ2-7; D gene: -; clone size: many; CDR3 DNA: TGTGCCAGCAGCCTGGGGCAGGGCCTCTCCTACGAGCAGTACTTC; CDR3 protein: CASSLGQGLSYEQYF
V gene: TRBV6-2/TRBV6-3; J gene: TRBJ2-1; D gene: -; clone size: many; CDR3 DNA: TGTGCCAGCAGTTTAACAGGGATTGAGCAGTTCTTC; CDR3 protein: CASSLTGIEQFF
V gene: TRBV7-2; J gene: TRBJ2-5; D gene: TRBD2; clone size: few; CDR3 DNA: TGTGCCAGCAGCAGGAGCTTAGCGGGACACCAAGAGACCCAGTACTTC; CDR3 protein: CASSRSLAGHQETQYF
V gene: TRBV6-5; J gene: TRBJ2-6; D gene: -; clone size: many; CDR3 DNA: TGTGCCAGCACCTGGACTAGGGGGGCTGGGGCCAACGTCCTGACTTTC; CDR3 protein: CASTWTRGAGANVLTF
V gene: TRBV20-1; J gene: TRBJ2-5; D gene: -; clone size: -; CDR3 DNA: TGCAGTGCCAGACCGATGGACCGAATGAGGCAAGAGACCCAGTACTTC; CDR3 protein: CSARPMDRMRQETQYF
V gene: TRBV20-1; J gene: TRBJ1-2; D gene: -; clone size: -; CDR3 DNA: TGCAGTGCTAGAGATCGTAACCGAGCTTATGGCTACACCTTC; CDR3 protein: CSARDRNRAYGYTF
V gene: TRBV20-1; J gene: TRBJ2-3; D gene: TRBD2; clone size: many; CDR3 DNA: TGCAGTGCCCGACCCCCAACTAGCGGCGCTTATACGCAGTATTTT; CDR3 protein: CSARPPTSGAYTQYF
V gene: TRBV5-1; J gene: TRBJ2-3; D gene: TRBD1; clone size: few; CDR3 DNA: TGCGCCAGCAGCTTGGTGGGACAGGGTGGTACAGATACGCAGTATTTT; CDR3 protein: CASSLVGQGGTDTQYF
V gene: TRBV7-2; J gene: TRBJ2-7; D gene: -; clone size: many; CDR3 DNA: TGTGCCAGCAGCCCTCCGACGGGCAGGCCTTACGAGCAGTACTTC; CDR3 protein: CASSPPTGRPYEQYF
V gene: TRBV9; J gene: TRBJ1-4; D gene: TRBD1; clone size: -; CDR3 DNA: TGTGCCAGCAGCGTGGGGACAGACCTATATAATGAAAAACTGTTTTTT; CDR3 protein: CASSVGTDLYNEKLFF
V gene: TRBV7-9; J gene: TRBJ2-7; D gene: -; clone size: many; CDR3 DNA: TGTGCCAGCAGCCTATCCCTCGCCAGCTGGGAGCAGTACTTC; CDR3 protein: CASSLSLASWEQYF
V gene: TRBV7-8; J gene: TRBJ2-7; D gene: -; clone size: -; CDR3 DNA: TGTGCCAGCAGCTTAGGGACAGTTTTTGCCTACGAGCAGTACTTC; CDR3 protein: CASSLGTVFAYEQYF
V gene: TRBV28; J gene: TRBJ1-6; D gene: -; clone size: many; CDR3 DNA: TGTGCCAGCAGTACCCAGGACACCGGTTATAATTCACCCCTCCACTTT; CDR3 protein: CASSTQDTGYNSPLHF
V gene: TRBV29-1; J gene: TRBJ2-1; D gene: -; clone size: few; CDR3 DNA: TGCAGCGTTGAAGTCAGGGACTCCTACAATGAGCAGTTCTTC; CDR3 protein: CSVEVRDSYNEQFF
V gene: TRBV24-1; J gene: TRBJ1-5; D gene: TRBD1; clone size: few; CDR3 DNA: TGTGCCACCAGTGACACGGGACAGGTTAATCAGCCCCAGCATTTT; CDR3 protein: CATSDTGQVNQPQHF
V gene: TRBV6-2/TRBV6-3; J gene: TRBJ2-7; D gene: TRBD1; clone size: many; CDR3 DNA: TGTGCCAGCAGCCTCAGACAGGGGATTGTCCACGAGCAGTACTTC; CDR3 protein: CASSLRQGIVHEQYF
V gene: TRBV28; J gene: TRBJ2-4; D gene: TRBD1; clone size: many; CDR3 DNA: TGTGCCAGCAGATGGGGTACTTTAGGGACAGGCGGTATTCAGTACTTC; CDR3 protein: CASRWGTLGTGGIQYF
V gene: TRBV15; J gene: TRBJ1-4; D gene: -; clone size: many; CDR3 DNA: TGTGCCACCAGCGGTCCGGGACGGTTCAATGAAAAACTGTTTTTT; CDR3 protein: CATSGPGRFNEKLFF
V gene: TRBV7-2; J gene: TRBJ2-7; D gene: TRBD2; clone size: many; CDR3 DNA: TGTGCCAGCAGCTGGGAAGCGCGGGGGGCCAGAGAGCAGTACTTC; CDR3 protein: CASSWEARGAREQYF
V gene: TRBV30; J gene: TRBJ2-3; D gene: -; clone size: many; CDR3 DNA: TGTGCCTGGAGTCCAAGGCCCTTTGGAGATACGCAGTATTTT; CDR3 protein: CAWSPRPFGDTQYF
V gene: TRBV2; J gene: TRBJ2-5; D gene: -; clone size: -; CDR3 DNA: TGTGCCAGCAGAAGACGGCTAGAAGAGACCCAGTACTTC; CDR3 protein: CASRRRLEETQYF
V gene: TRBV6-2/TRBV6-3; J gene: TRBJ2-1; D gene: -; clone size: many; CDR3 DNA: TGTGCCAGCATCACCCCCAGGGGAGGCTACAATGAGCAGTTCTTC; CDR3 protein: CASITPRGGYNEQFF
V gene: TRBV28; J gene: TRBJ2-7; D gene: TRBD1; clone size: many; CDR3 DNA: TGTGCCAGCAGTCGGACAGGGCGGACCTACGAGCAGTACTTC; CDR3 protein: CASSRTGRTYEQYF
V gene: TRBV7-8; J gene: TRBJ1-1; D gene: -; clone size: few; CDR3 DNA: TGTGCCAGCAGCTTACGAGGGGGGACTGAAGCTTTCTTT; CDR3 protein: CASSLRGGTEAFF
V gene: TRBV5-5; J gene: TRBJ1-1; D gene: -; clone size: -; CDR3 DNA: TGTGCCAGCAGCTTGCGGGCCTCTCAGAGAACGAACACTGAAGCTTTCTTT; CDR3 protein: CASSLRASQRTNTEAFF
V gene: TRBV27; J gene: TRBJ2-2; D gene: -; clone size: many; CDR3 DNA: TGTGCCAGCAGTTTCCCGAACACCGGGGAGCTGTTTTTT; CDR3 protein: CASSFPNTGELFF
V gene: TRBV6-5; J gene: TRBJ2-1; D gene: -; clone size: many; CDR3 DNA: TGTGCCAGCAGTTACGGCAGGGACTCCTACAATGAGCAGTTCTTC; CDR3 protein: CASSYGRDSYNEQFF
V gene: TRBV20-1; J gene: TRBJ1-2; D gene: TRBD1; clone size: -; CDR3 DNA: TGCAGTGGTCCCGAGGGGGCCTATGGCTACACCTTC; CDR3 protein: CSGPEGAYGYTF
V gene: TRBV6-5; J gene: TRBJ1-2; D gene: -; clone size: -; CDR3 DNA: TGTGCCAGCAGTTCACTGCCCGGGACACCCGAGTCCTCATTCTATGGCTACACCTTC; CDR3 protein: CASSSLPGTPESSFYGYTF
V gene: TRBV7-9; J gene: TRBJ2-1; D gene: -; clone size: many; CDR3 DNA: TGTGCCAGCAGCTTACTCACAGGGAACAATGAGCAGTTCTTC; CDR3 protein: CASSLLTGNNEQFF
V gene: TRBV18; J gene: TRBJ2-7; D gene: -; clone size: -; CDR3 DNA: TGTGCCAGCTCACCACCCTACGGGAGCGACGAGCAGTACTTC; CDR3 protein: CASSPPYGSDEQYF
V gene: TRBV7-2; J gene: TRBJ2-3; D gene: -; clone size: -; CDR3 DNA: TGTGCCAGCAGCCTGGACAGCCTCACAGATACGCAGTATTTT; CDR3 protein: CASSLDSLTDTQYF
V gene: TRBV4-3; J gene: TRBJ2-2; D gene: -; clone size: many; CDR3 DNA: TGCGCCAGCAGCCCCTCCCCGGGGACCGGGGAGCTGTTTTTT; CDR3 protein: CASSPSPGTGELFF
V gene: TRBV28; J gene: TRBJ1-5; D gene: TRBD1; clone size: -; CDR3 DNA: TGTGCCAGCAGTCCGGCGGACAGGCTCAATCAGCCCCAGCATTTT; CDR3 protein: CASSPADRLNQPQHF
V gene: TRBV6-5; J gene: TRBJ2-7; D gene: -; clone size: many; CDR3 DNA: TGTGCCAGCAGTTACTTTTCCCCCTCGAGCCGCCCCTACGAGCAGTACTTC; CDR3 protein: CASSYFSPSSRPYEQYF
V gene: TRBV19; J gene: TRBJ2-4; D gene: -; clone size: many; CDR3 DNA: TGTGCCACATCCTTCGGCGGATTAAACATTCAGTACTTC; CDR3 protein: CATSFGGLNIQYF